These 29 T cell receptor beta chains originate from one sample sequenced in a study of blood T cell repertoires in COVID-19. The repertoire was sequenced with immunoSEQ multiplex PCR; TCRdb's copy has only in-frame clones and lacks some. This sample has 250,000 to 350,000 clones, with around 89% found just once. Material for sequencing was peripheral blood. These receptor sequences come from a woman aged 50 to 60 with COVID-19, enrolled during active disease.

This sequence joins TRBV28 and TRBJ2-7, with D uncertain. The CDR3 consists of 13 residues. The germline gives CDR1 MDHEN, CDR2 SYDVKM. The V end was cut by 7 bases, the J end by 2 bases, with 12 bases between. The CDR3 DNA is TGTGCCAGCACCAACAGAGCACCCTACGAGCAGTACTTC. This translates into CASTNRAPYEQYF.

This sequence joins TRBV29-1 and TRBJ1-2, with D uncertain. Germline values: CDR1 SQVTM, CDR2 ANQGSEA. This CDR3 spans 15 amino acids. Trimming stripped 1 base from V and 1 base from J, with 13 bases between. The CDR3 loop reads CSVEGIDEGNYGYTF. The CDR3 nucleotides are TGCAGCGTTGAAGGAATAGACGAGGGTAACTATGGCTACACCTTC.

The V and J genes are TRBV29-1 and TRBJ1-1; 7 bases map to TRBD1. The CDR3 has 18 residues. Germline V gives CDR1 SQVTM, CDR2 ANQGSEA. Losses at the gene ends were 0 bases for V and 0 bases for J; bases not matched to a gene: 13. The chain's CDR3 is CSVEDLGGGLDMNTEAFF. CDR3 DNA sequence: TGCAGCGTTGAAGATTTAGGAGGGGGCCTTGACATGAACACTGAAGCTTTCTTT.

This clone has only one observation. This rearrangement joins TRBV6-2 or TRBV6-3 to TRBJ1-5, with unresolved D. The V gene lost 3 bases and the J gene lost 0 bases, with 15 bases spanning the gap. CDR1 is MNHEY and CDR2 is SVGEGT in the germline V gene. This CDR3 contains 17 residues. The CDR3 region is CASSYASGLFSNQPQHF. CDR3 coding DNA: TGTGCCAGCAGTTATGCCTCTGGACTGTTTAGCAATCAGCCCCAGCATTTT.

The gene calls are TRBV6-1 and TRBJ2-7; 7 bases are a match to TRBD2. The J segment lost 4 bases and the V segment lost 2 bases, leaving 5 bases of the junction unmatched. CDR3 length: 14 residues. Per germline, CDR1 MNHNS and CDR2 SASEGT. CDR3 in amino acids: CASSELGGPYEQYF. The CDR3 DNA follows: TGTGCCAGCAGTGAACTGGGAGGGCCTTACGAGCAGTACTTC.

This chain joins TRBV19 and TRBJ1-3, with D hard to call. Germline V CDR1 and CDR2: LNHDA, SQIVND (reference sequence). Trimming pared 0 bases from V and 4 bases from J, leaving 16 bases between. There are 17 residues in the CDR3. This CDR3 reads CASSIEGGVKEGNTIYF. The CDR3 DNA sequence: TGTGCCAGTAGTATAGAGGGAGGCGTCAAAGAAGGAAACACCATATATTTT.

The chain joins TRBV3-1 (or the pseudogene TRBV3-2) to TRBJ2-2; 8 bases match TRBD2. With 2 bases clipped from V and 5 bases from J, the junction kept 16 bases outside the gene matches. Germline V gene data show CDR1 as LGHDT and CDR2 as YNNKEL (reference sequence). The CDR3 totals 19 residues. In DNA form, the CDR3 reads TGTGCCAGCAGCCAAAGGGGACTAGACCAATTTGCGACGACCGGGGAGCTGTTTTTT. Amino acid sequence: CASSQRGLDQFATTGELFF.

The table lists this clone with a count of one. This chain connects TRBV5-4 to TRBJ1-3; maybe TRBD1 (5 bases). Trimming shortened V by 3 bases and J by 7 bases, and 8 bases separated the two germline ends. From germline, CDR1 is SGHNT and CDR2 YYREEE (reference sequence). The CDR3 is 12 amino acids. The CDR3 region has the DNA TGTGCCAGCAGCTCGGACAAGAACACCATATATTTT. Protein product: CASSSDKNTIYF.

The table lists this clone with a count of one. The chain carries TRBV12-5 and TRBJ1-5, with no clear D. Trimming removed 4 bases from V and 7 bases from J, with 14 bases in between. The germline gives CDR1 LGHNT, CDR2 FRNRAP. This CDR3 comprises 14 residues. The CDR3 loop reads CASGWQGPGQPQHF. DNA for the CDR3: TGTGCTAGTGGTTGGCAAGGGCCGGGGCAGCCCCAGCATTTT.

The CDR3 nucleotides are TGTGCCAGCAGACGGACTAGTAGCACAGATACGCAGTATTTT. Its translation: CASRRTSSTDTQYF. The chain employs TRBV7-9 and TRBJ2-3; 7 nucleotides match TRBD2. From germline, CDR1 is SEHNR and CDR2 FQNEAQ (reference sequence). The V segment lost 6 bases and the J segment 0 bases; nucleotides outside the gene matches: 3. CDR3 length: 14 residues.

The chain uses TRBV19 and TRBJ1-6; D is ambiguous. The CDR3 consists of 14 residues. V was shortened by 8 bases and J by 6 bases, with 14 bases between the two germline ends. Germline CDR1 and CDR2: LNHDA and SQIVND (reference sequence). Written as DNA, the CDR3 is TGTGCCAGTGATAGATCTACCGTTAATTCACCCCTCCACTTT. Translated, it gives CASDRSTVNSPLHF. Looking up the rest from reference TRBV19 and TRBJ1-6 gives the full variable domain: DGGITQSPKYLFRKEGQNVTLSCEQNLNHDAMYWYRQDPGQGLRLIYYSQIVNDFQKGDIAEGYSVSREKKESFPLTVTSAQKNPTAFYLCASDRSTVNSPLHFGNGTRLTVT.

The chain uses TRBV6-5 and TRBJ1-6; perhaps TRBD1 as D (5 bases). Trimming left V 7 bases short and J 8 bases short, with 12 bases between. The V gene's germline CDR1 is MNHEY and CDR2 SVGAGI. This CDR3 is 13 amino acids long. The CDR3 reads CASNLGGDSPLHF. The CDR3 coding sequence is TGTGCCAGCAATCTGGGGGGTGATTCACCCCTCCACTTT.

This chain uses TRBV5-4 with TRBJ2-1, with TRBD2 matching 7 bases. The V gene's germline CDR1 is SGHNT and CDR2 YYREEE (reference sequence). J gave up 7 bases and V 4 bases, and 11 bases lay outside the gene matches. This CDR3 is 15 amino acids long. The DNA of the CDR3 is TGTGCCAGCAGCCCTAACAGCGGGATTGGGAATGAGCAGTTCTTC. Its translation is CASSPNSGIGNEQFF.

The CDR3 DNA sequence: TGTGCCAGCAGCCACTTCCTAGCGTCCGAGCAGTACTTC. Its translation: CASSHFLASEQYF. The genes are TRBV14 and TRBJ2-7; D might be TRBD2 (6 bases). The CDR3 covers 13 residues. Germline assignment: CDR1 SGHDN and CDR2 FVKESK. The V and J ends lost 3 bases and 6 bases respectively, with 12 bases between them.

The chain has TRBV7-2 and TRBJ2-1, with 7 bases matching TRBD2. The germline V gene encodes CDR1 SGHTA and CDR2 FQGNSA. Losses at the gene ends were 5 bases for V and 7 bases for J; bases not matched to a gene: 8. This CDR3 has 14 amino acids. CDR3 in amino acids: CASSGQGGVNEQFF. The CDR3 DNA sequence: TGTGCCAGCAGCGGGCAGGGAGGGGTAAATGAGCAGTTCTTC.

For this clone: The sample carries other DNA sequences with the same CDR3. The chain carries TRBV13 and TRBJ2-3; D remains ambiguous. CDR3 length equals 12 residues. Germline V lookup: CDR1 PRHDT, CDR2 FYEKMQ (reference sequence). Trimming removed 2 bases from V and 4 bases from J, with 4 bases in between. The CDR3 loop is CASSLLADTQYF. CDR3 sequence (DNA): TGTGCCAGCAGCTTACTAGCAGATACGCAGTATTTT.

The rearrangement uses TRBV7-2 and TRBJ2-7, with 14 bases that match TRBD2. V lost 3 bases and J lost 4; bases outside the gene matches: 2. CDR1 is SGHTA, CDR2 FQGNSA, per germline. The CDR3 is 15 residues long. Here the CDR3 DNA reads TGTGCCAGCAGCTTGGGACTAGCGGGAGTATACGAGCAGTACTTC. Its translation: CASSLGLAGVYEQYF.

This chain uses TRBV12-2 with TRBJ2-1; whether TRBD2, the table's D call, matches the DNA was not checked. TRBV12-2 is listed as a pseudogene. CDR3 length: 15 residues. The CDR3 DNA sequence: TGTGCAAGTCGCTTAGTGGAGTTCTCCTACAATGAGCAGTTCTTC. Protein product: CASRLVEFSYNEQFF.

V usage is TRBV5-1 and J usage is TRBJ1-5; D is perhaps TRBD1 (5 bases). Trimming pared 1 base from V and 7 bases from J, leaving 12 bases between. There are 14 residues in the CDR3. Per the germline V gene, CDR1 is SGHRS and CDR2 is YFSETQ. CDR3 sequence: CASSLRGESQPQHF. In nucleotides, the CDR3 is TGCGCCAGCAGCTTGCGGGGGGAAAGCCAGCCCCAGCATTTT.

The CDR3 nucleotides are TGTGCCAGCAGCTCCGGACTAGCGGCTGCCAATGAGCAGTTCTTC. It specifies CASSSGLAAANEQFF. The chain couples TRBV7-3 to TRBJ2-1, with 10 bases fitting TRBD2. V lost 4 bases, J lost 6 bases, and 6 bases stayed unmatched. Germline V gene sequence: CDR1 SGHTA, CDR2 FQGTGA. The CDR3 has 15 residues.

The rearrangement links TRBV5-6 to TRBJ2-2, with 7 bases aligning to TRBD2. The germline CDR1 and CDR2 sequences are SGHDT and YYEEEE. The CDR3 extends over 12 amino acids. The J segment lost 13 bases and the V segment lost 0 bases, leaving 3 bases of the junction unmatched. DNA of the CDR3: TGTGCCAGCAGCTTGGCCCGACTAGCGCTGTTTTTT. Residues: CASSLARLALFF. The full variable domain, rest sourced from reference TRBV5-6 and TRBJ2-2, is DAGVTQSPTHLIKTRGQQVTLRCSPKSGHDTVSWYQQALGQGPQFIFQYYEEEERQRGNFPDRFSGHQFPNYSSELNVNALLLGDSALYLCASSLARLALFFGEGSRLTVL.

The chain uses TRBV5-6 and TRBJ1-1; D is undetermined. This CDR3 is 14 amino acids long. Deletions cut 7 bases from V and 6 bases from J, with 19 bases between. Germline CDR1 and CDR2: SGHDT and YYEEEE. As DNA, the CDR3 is TGTGCCAGCGGCTCAGGAACCCCTGGCCCTGAAGCTTTCTTT. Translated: CASGSGTPGPEAFF.

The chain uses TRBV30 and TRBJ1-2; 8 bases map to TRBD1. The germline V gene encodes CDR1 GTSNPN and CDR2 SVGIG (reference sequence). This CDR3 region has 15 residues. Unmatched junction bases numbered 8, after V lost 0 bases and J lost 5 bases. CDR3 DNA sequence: TGTGCCTGGAGTGTAAATACAGGGGGTCGGTATGGCTACACCTTC. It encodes CAWSVNTGGRYGYTF.

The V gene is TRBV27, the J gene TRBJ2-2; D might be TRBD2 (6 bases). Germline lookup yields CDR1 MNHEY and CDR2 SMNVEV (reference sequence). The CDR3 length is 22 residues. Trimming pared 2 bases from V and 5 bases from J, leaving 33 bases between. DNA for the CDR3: TGTGCCAGCAGTTTACGCTCGGGAAGTTTTTCTGCGGGGTCAGAGAAGACCGGGGAGCTGTTTTTT. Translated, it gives CASSLRSGSFSAGSEKTGELFF.

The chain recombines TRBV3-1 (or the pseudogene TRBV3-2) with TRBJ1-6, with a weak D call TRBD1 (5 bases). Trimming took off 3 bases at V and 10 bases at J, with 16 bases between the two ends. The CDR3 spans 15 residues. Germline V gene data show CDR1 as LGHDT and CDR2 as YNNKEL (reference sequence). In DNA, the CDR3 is TGTGCCAGCAGCCAGCTAACAGGTGGTGGGTCACCCCTCCACTTT. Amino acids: CASSQLTGGGSPLHF.

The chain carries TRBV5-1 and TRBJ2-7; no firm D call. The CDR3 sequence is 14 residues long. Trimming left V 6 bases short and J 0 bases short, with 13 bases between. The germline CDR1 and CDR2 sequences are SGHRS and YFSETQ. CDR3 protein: CASKPLESSYEQYF. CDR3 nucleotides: TGCGCCAGCAAACCATTAGAGAGCTCCTACGAGCAGTACTTC.

The CDR3 DNA reads TGTGCCAGCAGCTTTCGGGAGACAAAAGCTTTCTTT. The encoded protein is CASSFRETKAFF. The V gene is TRBV7-9, the J gene TRBJ1-1; D is uncertain. The germline V gene has CDR1 SEHNR and CDR2 FQNEAQ (reference sequence). V was pared by 3 bases and J by 9 bases, with 11 bases between. This CDR3 has 12 residues.

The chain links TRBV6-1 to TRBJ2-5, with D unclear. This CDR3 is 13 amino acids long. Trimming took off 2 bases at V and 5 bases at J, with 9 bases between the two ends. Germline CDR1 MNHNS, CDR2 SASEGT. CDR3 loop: CASSERRHETQYF. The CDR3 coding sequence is TGTGCCAGCAGTGAAAGGCGGCACGAGACCCAGTACTTC.

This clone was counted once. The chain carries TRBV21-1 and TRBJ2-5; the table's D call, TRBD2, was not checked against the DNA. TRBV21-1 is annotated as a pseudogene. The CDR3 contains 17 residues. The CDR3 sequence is CASSKEGAGGPWETQYF. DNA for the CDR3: TGTGCCAGCAGCAAAGAGGGAGCGGGAGGGCCATGGGAGACCCAGTACTTC.